The 4 T cell receptor beta chains reported below all come from one sample, sequenced in a study of early T cells in non-severe SARS-CoV-2 infection (dated by TCRdb to the early 2020s). The library was built by means of 5' RACE. Instrument used: NextSeq 500. TCRdb cleaned the public reads at Q25 with fastp, built clones with MiXCR and kept in-frame beta chains. Here each entry gathers all rows of one CDR3 protein and keeps the most common genes and DNA. The sample contains about 87,000 distinct CDR3 sequences, about 15% of them found a single time. The top ten clonotypes cover roughly 6% of the sample. Sequencing was carried out using whole blood. These receptors all stem from an adult who was a healthcare worker with PCR-confirmed SARS-CoV-2 infection or an uninfected control (not recorded which).

This clonotype was observed a few times. This sequence joins TRBV27 and TRBJ2-7; 7 bases align to TRBD2. The germline gives CDR1 MNHEY, CDR2 SMNVEV (reference sequence). CDR3 length equals 16 residues. With 5 bases clipped from V and 4 bases from J, the junction kept 14 bases outside the gene matches. The CDR3 loop reads CASSRQMGGTSYEQYF. The CDR3 coding sequence is TGTGCCAGCAGTCGCCAAATGGGGGGGACGAGTTACGAGCAGTACTTC.

In its sample, this clonotype was seen many times. The gene calls are TRBV12-3 or TRBV12-4 and TRBJ2-7, with 9 bases lining up with TRBD1. V gave up 1 base and J gave up 2 bases; unmatched junction bases: 3. The CDR3 totals 15 residues. The CDR3 loop is CASSLGGTGTYEQYF. The CDR3, as DNA: TGTGCCAGCAGTTTAGGCGGGACAGGGACCTACGAGCAGTACTTC.

Many counts were recorded for this clonotype. The chain recombines TRBV3-1 with TRBJ2-2; the D gene is possibly TRBD2 (6 bases). Germline lookup yields CDR1 LGHDT and CDR2 YNNKEL (reference sequence). V was pared by 3 bases and J by 4 bases, with 15 bases between. The CDR3 runs 16 residues. The CDR3, as DNA: TGTGCCAGCAGCCACGGGCCCAGGAGGGGCACCGGGGAGCTGTTTTTT. This codes for CASSHGPRRGTGELFF.

This clonotype was seen a few times. The chain recombines TRBV12-3 or TRBV12-4 with TRBJ1-2, with unresolved D. V was cut by 1 base and J by 0 bases, with 3 bases left in between. The CDR3 covers 13 residues. The CDR3 loop is CASSLGANYGYTF. The CDR3 DNA sequence: TGTGCCAGCAGTTTAGGGGCTAACTATGGCTACACCTTC.